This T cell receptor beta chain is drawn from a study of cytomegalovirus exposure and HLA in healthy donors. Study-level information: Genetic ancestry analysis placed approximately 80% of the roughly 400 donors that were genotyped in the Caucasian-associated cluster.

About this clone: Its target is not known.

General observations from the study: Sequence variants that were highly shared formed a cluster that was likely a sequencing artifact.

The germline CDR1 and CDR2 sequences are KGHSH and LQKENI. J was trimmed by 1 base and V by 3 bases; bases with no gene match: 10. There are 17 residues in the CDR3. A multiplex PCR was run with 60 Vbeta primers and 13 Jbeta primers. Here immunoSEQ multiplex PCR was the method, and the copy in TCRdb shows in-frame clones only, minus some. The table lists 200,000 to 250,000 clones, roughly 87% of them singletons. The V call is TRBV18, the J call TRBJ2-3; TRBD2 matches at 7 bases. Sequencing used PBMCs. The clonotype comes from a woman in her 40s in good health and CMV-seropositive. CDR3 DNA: TGTGCCAGCTCACCGGGCGGGAGTTACCTGGGCACAGATACGCAGTATTTT. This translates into CASSPGGSYLGTDTQYF.